One and the same sample provided the 27 T cell receptor beta chains below, sequenced in a study of T cell responses to AZD1222 COVID-19 vaccine. Produced via immunoSEQ multiplex PCR; TCRdb's table is partial and in-frame only. The sample shows roughly 50,000 clones, around 91% of them seen only once. Sequenced here: peripheral blood, sampled 28 days after the second AZD1222 dose. These receptors were taken from an adult who received the AZD1222 COVID-19 vaccine.

The chain combines TRBV13 with TRBJ2-1; perhaps TRBD2 as D (6 bases). The CDR3 contains 16 residues. The germline V gene has CDR1 PRHDT and CDR2 FYEKMQ (reference sequence). The V end lost 5 bases, the J end lost 13 bases, and 27 bases lay between the germline ends. The CDR3 DNA follows: TGTGCCAGCAGCCCGATCGGAGGGAACCAGGGCTTGGGCCAGTTCTTC. It yields the protein CASSPIGGNQGLGQFF.

The chain has TRBV28 and TRBJ1-6; D is ambiguous. From germline, CDR1 is MDHEN and CDR2 SYDVKM. The CDR3 length is 15 residues. With 3 bases removed from V and 8 bases from J, the gap between germline ends came to 14 bases. In DNA, the CDR3 is TGTGCCAGCAGTTTGGGGTGGGCAGGTGATTCACCCCTCCACTTT. Residues: CASSLGWAGDSPLHF.

The chain links TRBV18 to TRBJ1-5; D is perhaps TRBD1 (6 bases). V lost 4 bases to trimming and J lost 10 bases, with 26 bases between them. Per germline, CDR1 KGHSH and CDR2 LQKENI. The CDR3 has 17 residues. CDR3 amino acids: CASSQSQLLAGDGPQHF. The CDR3 coding sequence is TGTGCCAGCTCACAATCCCAACTATTGGCAGGGGATGGACCCCAGCATTTT.

The table lists this clone with a count of one. The chain has TRBV28 and TRBJ2-7; TRBD1 matches at 7 bases. Germline assignment: CDR1 MDHEN and CDR2 SYDVKM. V lost 3 bases, J lost 4 bases, and 6 bases stayed unmatched. CDR3 size: 14 residues. CDR3 coding DNA: TGTGCCAGCAGTTTTCTTCAGGGGGTATACGAGCAGTACTTC. Amino acids: CASSFLQGVYEQYF.

The chain joins TRBV10-3 to TRBJ1-1, with no clear D. The germline CDR1 and CDR2 sequences are ENHRY and SYGVKD. The CDR3 length is 12 residues. V was trimmed by 3 bases and J by 11 bases, leaving 13 bases between them. CDR3 residues: CAISDPNSWAFF. The CDR3 DNA reads TGTGCCATCAGTGACCCGAATTCTTGGGCTTTCTTT.

V and J are TRBV19 and TRBJ1-5; D remains unclear. The CDR3 totals 14 residues. Trimming removed 3 bases from V and 1 base from J, with 7 bases in between. Germline loops: CDR1 LNHDA, CDR2 SQIVND (reference sequence). For the CDR3, the DNA is TGTGCCAGTAGTATTACAACCAGCAATCAGCCCCAGCATTTT. Residues: CASSITTSNQPQHF.

This clone has a single count. The V gene is TRBV4-3, the J gene TRBJ2-1; the D is unclear. V dropped 1 base and J dropped 4 bases, with 11 bases sitting between them. The germline gives CDR1 LGHNA, CDR2 YSLEER. This CDR3 is built from 15 residues. The CDR3 reads CASSQAGGPYNEQFF. CDR3 in DNA: TGCGCCAGCAGCCAAGCCGGCGGCCCTTACAATGAGCAGTTCTTC.

The rearrangement uses TRBV7-8 and TRBJ2-7, with TRBD2 identical over 12 bases. CDR3 size: 16 residues. V was pared by 0 bases and J by 5 bases, with 5 bases of the junction left unmatched. Germline loops: CDR1 SGHVS, CDR2 FQNEAQ. The CDR3 protein is CASSLAGLAGHDEQYF. CDR3 nucleotide sequence: TGTGCCAGCAGCTTAGCAGGACTAGCGGGACATGACGAGCAGTACTTC.

The chain uses TRBV5-8 and TRBJ1-6; D unclear. The V gene's germline CDR1 is SGHTS and CDR2 YDEGEE. V was clipped by 4 bases and J by 4 bases, with 12 bases between them. This CDR3 has 15 amino acids. Here the CDR3 reads CASSPLTGYNSPLHF. CDR3 DNA sequence: TGTGCCAGCAGCCCCTTGACGGGTTATAATTCACCCCTCCACTTT.

This sequence joins TRBV28 and TRBJ2-7, with D possibly TRBD1 on 5 matching bases. CDR1 MDHEN and CDR2 SYDVKM come from the germline V gene. The CDR3 contains 13 residues. V was cut by 2 bases and J by 2 bases, with 7 bases left in between. The CDR3 protein is CASSLQGPYEQYF. CDR3 sequence (DNA): TGTGCCAGCAGTTTACAGGGTCCCTACGAGCAGTACTTC.

The rearrangement links TRBV4-1 to TRBJ2-3; D is uncertain. V lost 4 bases and J lost 4, with 21 bases in between. Germline CDR1 is MGHRA and CDR2 is YSYEKL. The CDR3 totals 17 residues. CDR3 DNA: TGCGCCAGCAGCCGAGTGCAAGGAAGGTGGAGCGCAGATACGCAGTATTTT. Translating gives CASSRVQGRWSADTQYF.

V usage is TRBV10-1 and J usage is TRBJ2-5, with 9 nucleotides matching TRBD1. Germline assignment: CDR1 WNHNN and CDR2 SYGVQD (reference sequence). The V segment lost 5 bases and the J segment 1 base; nucleotides outside the gene matches: 5. CDR3 length: 15 residues. The CDR3 here is CASSRDRVGQETQYF. CDR3 in DNA: TGCGCCAGCAGTCGGGACAGGGTGGGCCAAGAGACCCAGTACTTC.

CDR3: CASSEVGQGSSPLHF. The CDR3 nucleotides are TGTGCCAGCAGTGAAGTGGGACAGGGAAGTTCACCCCTCCACTTT. This chain links TRBV6-1 with TRBJ1-6; 9 bases fit TRBD1. V was clipped by 1 base and J by 9 bases; unmatched bases: 4. Germline CDR1 is MNHNS and CDR2 is SASEGT. The CDR3 totals 15 residues.

The chain couples TRBV7-8 to TRBJ1-1; D remains unclear. The CDR3 consists of 13 residues. Trimming stripped 5 bases from V and 4 bases from J, with 11 bases between. CDR1 and CDR2 from the germline V gene are SGHVS and FQNEAQ. The CDR3 DNA reads TGTGCCAGCAGCCCAGCATGGGGCACTGAAGCTTTCTTT. It yields the protein CASSPAWGTEAFF.

This chain connects TRBV5-1 to TRBJ2-3; perhaps TRBD2 as D (7 bases). Looked up from germline, CDR1 is SGHRS and CDR2 is YFSETQ. V was pared by 0 bases and J by 2 bases, with 13 bases between. This CDR3 comprises 16 residues. CDR3 nucleotide sequence: TGCGCCAGCAGCTTGGCTGCGGGGGCCCTCACAGATACGCAGTATTTT. Protein product: CASSLAAGALTDTQYF. The variable domain in full, completed from reference TRBV5-1 and TRBJ2-3, reads KAGVTQTPRYLIKTRGQQVTLSCSPISGHRSVSWYQQTPGQGLQFLFEYFSETQRNKGNFPGRFSGRQFSNSRSEMNVSTLELGDSALYLCASSLAAGALTDTQYFGPGTRLTVL.

Concerning this clone itself: Relative to the germline gene, one junction end is altered; a read error may explain this. This rearrangement joins TRBV13 to TRBJ1-5, with D maybe TRBD1 (6 bases). Germline CDR1 reads PRHDT; CDR2 reads FYEKMQ (reference sequence). This CDR3 is built from 14 residues. The CDR3 here is CASSLRDTPQAQHF. The DNA of the CDR3 is TGTGCCAGCAGCCTCCGGGACACGCCTCAGGCCCAGCATTTT.

This chain links TRBV7-3 with TRBJ1-1; 9 bases map to TRBD1. The V gene's germline CDR1 is SGHTA and CDR2 FQGTGA. The CDR3 is 14 amino acids. V was clipped by 4 bases and J by 1 base; unmatched bases: 1. The CDR3, as DNA: TGTGCCAGCAGCTGGGGACAGGGGAACACTGAAGCTTTCTTT. It yields the protein CASSWGQGNTEAFF. Using reference TRBV7-3 and TRBJ1-1 for the parts outside the CDR3, the full variable domain is GAGVSQTPSNKVTEKGKYVELRCDPISGHTALYWYRQSLGQGPEFLIYFQGTGAADDSGLPNDRFFAVRPEGSVSTLKIQRTERGDSAVYLCASSWGQGNTEAFFGQGTRLTVV.

The chain joins TRBV6-5 to TRBJ1-1; no reliable D call. This CDR3 contains 15 residues. Trimming removed 2 bases at V and 3 bases at J, with 13 bases between. Germline-derived CDR1 and CDR2 are MNHEY and SVGAGI. The CDR3 nucleotides are TGTGCCAGCAGTTACCGCTCGCGGGTCGACACTGAAGCTTTCTTT. It translates to CASSYRSRVDTEAFF.

This sequence joins TRBV5-5 and TRBJ2-7; D possibly corresponds to TRBD2 (5 bases). The CDR3 spans 13 residues. Per the germline V gene, CDR1 is SGHKS and CDR2 is YYEKEE (reference sequence). The V gene lost 2 bases and the J gene lost 4 bases, with 10 bases spanning the gap. This CDR3 is CASSFGSGYEQYF. CDR3 nucleotides: TGTGCCAGCAGCTTTGGCTCGGGGTACGAGCAGTACTTC.

The chain uses TRBV12-3 or TRBV12-4 and TRBJ2-3, with D unclear. The CDR3 runs to 11 residues. Trimming pared 6 bases from V and 6 bases from J, leaving 7 bases between. DNA of the CDR3: TGTGCCAGCAGCCTTAGCGATACGCAGTATTTT. It encodes CASSLSDTQYF.

V usage is TRBV5-4 and J usage is TRBJ1-3; unclear D gene. V was clipped by 0 bases and J by 4 bases, with 5 bases between them. This CDR3 spans 13 amino acids. Germline-derived CDR1 and CDR2 are SGHNT and YYREEE (reference sequence). The CDR3 is CASSLEWGNTIYF. The CDR3 DNA is TGTGCCAGCAGCTTGGAATGGGGAAACACCATATATTTT.

The chain recombines TRBV19 with TRBJ2-2; 10 bases line up with TRBD2. The germline V gene encodes CDR1 LNHDA and CDR2 SQIVND (reference sequence). The CDR3 covers 17 residues. Trimming took 0 bases from V and 6 from J; bases not matched to a gene: 7. The CDR3 DNA follows: TGTGCCAGTAGTATAGAGTGGCAGGGGACTAGCGCCGGGGAGCTGTTTTTT. Translated, it gives CASSIEWQGTSAGELFF.

The rearrangement links TRBV2 to TRBJ2-1; 9 bases map to TRBD1. Trimming cost V 6 bases and J 7 bases; bases outside gene matches: 4. Germline V gene data show CDR1 as SNHLY and CDR2 as FYNNEI. The CDR3 covers 13 residues. This CDR3 is CASRIGQGNEQFF. The DNA for the CDR3 is TGTGCCAGCAGGATTGGACAGGGGAATGAGCAGTTCTTC.

The chain carries TRBV27 and TRBJ1-2; tentative D call: TRBD1 (6 bases). CDR1 MNHEY and CDR2 SMNVEV come from the germline V gene (reference sequence). This CDR3 spans 15 amino acids. Trimming took 3 bases from V and 8 from J, leaving 19 bases between them. The CDR3 bases are TGTGCCAGCAGTTTTCGGGCAGGGGCCGCGATGGGCTACACCTTC. Amino acids: CASSFRAGAAMGYTF.

This clone was seen once. V is TRBV28 and J is TRBJ1-6, with D perhaps TRBD1 (5 bases). Trimming stripped 2 bases from V and 3 bases from J, with 8 bases between. Germline V gene sequence: CDR1 MDHEN, CDR2 SYDVKM. The CDR3 consists of 15 residues. This chain's CDR3 is CASSLLTDYNSPLHF. CDR3 DNA sequence: TGTGCCAGCAGTTTACTGACAGACTATAATTCACCCCTCCACTTT.

The chain recombines TRBV5-4 with TRBJ2-5, with TRBD2 matching 8 bases. CDR3 length: 15 amino acids. Germline values: CDR1 SGHNT, CDR2 YYREEE (reference sequence). The V segment lost 0 bases and the J segment 5 bases; nucleotides outside the gene matches: 6. This chain's CDR3 is CASSLAGPGGETQYF. In nucleotides, the CDR3 is TGTGCCAGCAGCTTGGCGGGACCGGGGGGGGAGACCCAGTACTTC.

The rearrangement links TRBV14 to TRBJ2-1; D remains ambiguous. With 0 bases removed from V and 2 bases from J, the gap between germline ends came to 8 bases. Germline values: CDR1 SGHDN, CDR2 FVKESK. This CDR3 region has 15 residues. The DNA of the CDR3 is TGTGCCAGCAGCCAAGATTCTTACGCCTACAATGAGCAGTTCTTC. It is translated as CASSQDSYAYNEQFF.